The 5 T cell receptor beta chains listed next were all sequenced from one sample in a study of blood T cell repertoires in COVID-19. Profiling relied on immunoSEQ multiplex PCR, and the TCRdb table lists in-frame clones only, not all of them. The data show about 180,000 clones, 80% seen once. The specimen was peripheral blood. The receptors were sampled from a man aged 70 or older with active or convalescent COVID-19.

This sequence joins TRBV6-5 and TRBJ1-1; possible D gene TRBD1, 6 bases. The CDR3 is 16 amino acids. In germline, CDR1 is MNHEY, CDR2 SVGAGI. V was cut by 2 bases and J by 1 base, with 14 bases left in between. CDR3 sequence: CASSYRQGPWNTEAFF. The CDR3 nucleotides read TGTGCCAGCAGTTACCGGCAGGGGCCGTGGAACACTGAAGCTTTCTTT.

The chain has TRBV5-1 and TRBJ2-2, with 7 bases aligning to TRBD2. Germline values: CDR1 SGHRS, CDR2 YFSETQ. This CDR3 has 17 amino acids. V was clipped by 6 bases and J by 2 bases; unmatched bases: 13. The CDR3 nucleotides read TGCGCCAGCACAAGAGAAAGGCTAGCGGTAAACACCGGGGAGCTGTTTTTT. This gives the protein CASTRERLAVNTGELFF.

The rearrangement links TRBV11-2 to TRBJ2-5; possible D gene TRBD2, 6 bases. This CDR3 has 15 amino acids. Germline CDR1 reads SGHAT; CDR2 reads FQNNGV. The V end was cut by 3 bases, the J end by 5 bases, with 16 bases between. This CDR3 reads CASSLGGVRQETQYF. CDR3 nucleotides: TGTGCCAGCAGCTTGGGAGGCGTAAGGCAGGAGACCCAGTACTTC.

V gene TRBV9 combines with J gene TRBJ2-1; 9 nucleotides line up with TRBD2. Trimming cost V 4 bases and J 9 bases; bases outside gene matches: 8. Germline V gene lookup returns CDR1 SGDLS and CDR2 YYNGEE. CDR3 size: 14 residues. CDR3 DNA: TGTGCCAGCAGCATCTCCGGGACTAGCACTGAGCAGTTCTTC. Residues: CASSISGTSTEQFF.

The chain recombines TRBV7-5 with TRBJ1-2; the table's D call of TRBD1 was not tested on the DNA. TRBV7-5 is recorded as a pseudogene. The CDR3 runs to 14 residues. CDR3 residues: CARSRGTGKVGYTF. CDR3 bases: TGTGCCAGAAGCCGAGGGACAGGGAAAGTGGGCTACACCTTC.